This T cell receptor (beta chain) appears in the sequencing data of a study of PD-L1 blockade in urothelial cancer. Looking at the study overall: Patients had been given 0 to 3 earlier chemotherapy regimens.

The germline gives CDR1 SSHAT, CDR2 FNYEAQ (reference sequence). This CDR3 contains 13 residues. Into every PCR, synthetic TCR analog templates were spiked. Sequencing was performed with immunoSEQ multiplex PCR; in TCRdb, only in-frame clones are kept and a portion is missing. The profile covers around 42,000 clones, with roughly 77% appearing a single time and around 2.5% taken by the ten largest. On this clone: The junction departs from the called germline gene at one end, perhaps through a read error.

This chain links TRBV7-7 with TRBJ2-7; possibly TRBD1 for D (6 bases). The TCR sequence derives from a man in his 70s with urothelial cancer. The material sequenced was PBMCs, taken around atezolizumab (anti-PD-L1) treatment. The CDR3 sequence: CASSLDRFDEQYF. The CDR3, as DNA: TGTGCTAGCAGCTTAGACAGGTTCGACGAGCAGTACTTC.